The 13 T cell receptor beta chains listed next were all sequenced from one sample in a study of T-cell memory formation after mild COVID-19. TCRdb processed the 5' RACE reads anew with MiXCR; each CDR3 protein has one entry. This sample has some 300,000 distinct CDR3 sequences; under 25% occur once, and the top ten carry 21%. The sample was PBMCs or a T cell subset sorted from them (not recorded which). These receptors were collected from a man between 18 and 29 years old who had mild COVID-19 (a few samples of this study predate the infection). Cell type and time point are not known.

This clonotype was recorded many times. The chain is built from TRBV11-2 and TRBJ2-2; TRBD1 matches 7 bases. The CDR3 length is 15 residues. The germline V gene encodes CDR1 SGHAT and CDR2 FQNNGV. J lost 3 bases, V lost 5 bases, and 6 bases had no gene match. The CDR3 loop reads CASSGTGAYTGELFF. As DNA, the CDR3 is TGTGCCAGCAGCGGTACAGGGGCCTACACCGGGGAGCTGTTTTTT.

This clonotype was detected a few times. V is TRBV5-1 and J is TRBJ2-1; D remains unclear. V dropped 0 bases and J dropped 10 bases, with 14 bases sitting between them. Germline V gene sequence: CDR1 SGHRS, CDR2 YFSETQ. This CDR3 is built from 14 residues. This CDR3 reads CASSLAETSGEQFF. In nucleotides, the CDR3 is TGCGCCAGCAGCTTGGCAGAGACCTCCGGGGAGCAGTTCTTC.

This clonotype has more than one count but fewer than ten. The chain uses TRBV7-9 and TRBJ2-7, with 8 bases fitting TRBD1. Germline trimming cut 5 bases from V and 2 bases from J; bases unmatched to any gene: 5. Germline values: CDR1 SEHNR, CDR2 FQNEAQ (reference sequence). The CDR3 has 14 residues. The CDR3 DNA follows: TGTGCCAGCAGCACCGGACAGGGAACCTACGAGCAGTACTTC. As protein: CASSTGQGTYEQYF.

The gene calls are TRBV5-4 and TRBJ2-3; TRBD2 agrees at 14 bases. Germline values: CDR1 SGHNT, CDR2 YYREEE (reference sequence). Trimming took 1 base from V and 4 from J; bases not matched to a gene: 5. The CDR3 runs 17 residues. CDR3 DNA: TGTGCCAGCAGCTTGCCCCCGGGACTAGCGGGGGCAGATACGCAGTATTTT. This translates into CASSLPPGLAGADTQYF.

Worth noting for this clonotype: The limits of the CDR3 on the DNA are not certain, so only TCRdb's listed CDR3 is given. The CDR3 loop is CASILEQQGNTIYF. The V gene is TRBV6-6, the J gene TRBJ1-3. The CDR3 has 14 residues if both end residues are counted. From germline, CDR1 is MNHNY and CDR2 SVGAGI (reference sequence).

In its sample, this clonotype was seen a few times. The CDR3 nucleotides are TGTGCCAGCAGTTACCTCCGACTAGCGGGCTCCTACGAGCAGTACTTC. Translation gives CASSYLRLAGSYEQYF. The chain joins TRBV6-2 or TRBV6-3 to TRBJ2-7; TRBD2 matches 10 bases. CDR3 size: 16 residues. V was pared by 2 bases and J by 0 bases, with 4 bases of the junction left unmatched. Germline V gene sequence: CDR1 MNHEY, CDR2 SVGEGT.

A few counts support this clonotype. J is TRBJ1-1 and V is TRBV5-1; tentatively, D is TRBD1 (5 bases). This CDR3 has 15 amino acids. V was pared by 0 bases and J by 3 bases, with 12 bases between. Germline lookup yields CDR1 SGHRS and CDR2 YFSETQ. The CDR3 region is CASSLDPGTHTEAFF. CDR3 DNA: TGCGCCAGCAGCTTGGATCCAGGGACCCACACTGAAGCTTTCTTT.

This clonotype occurred a few times. This chain connects TRBV6-1 to TRBJ1-3; D not resolved. Germline CDR1 reads MNHNS; CDR2 reads SASEGT. V lost 1 base to trimming and J lost 3 bases, with 10 bases between them. The CDR3 is 15 residues long. The DNA for the CDR3 is TGTGCCAGCAGTGAAGGGTTACGGTTTGGAAACACCATATATTTT. Translation gives CASSEGLRFGNTIYF.

The V call is TRBV3-1, the J call TRBJ1-1; D possibly corresponds to TRBD1 (5 bases). The CDR3 consists of 14 residues. Trimming removed 4 bases from V and 3 bases from J, with 12 bases in between. Germline CDR1 LGHDT, CDR2 YNNKEL (reference sequence). CDR3 nucleotides: TGTGCCAGCAGCCGCCGCGGGGCTGACACTGAAGCTTTCTTT. This encodes CASSRRGADTEAFF. Full variable domain (missing parts from reference TRBV3-1 and TRBJ1-1): DTAVSQTPKYLVTQMGNDKSIKCEQNLGHDTMYWYKQDSKKFLKIMFSYNNKELIINETVPNRFSPKSPDKAHLNLHINSLELGDSAVYFCASSRRGADTEAFFGQGTRLTVV.

This chain connects TRBV7-6 to TRBJ1-5; D unresolved. This CDR3 is 15 amino acids long. Germline CDR1 SGHVS, CDR2 FNYEAQ. Trimming removed 1 base from V and 2 bases from J, with 9 bases in between. The CDR3 protein is CASSLGGLGNQPQHF. The CDR3 DNA reads as TGTGCCAGCAGCTTAGGAGGGCTTGGCAATCAGCCCCAGCATTTT.

This sequence joins TRBV6-5 and TRBJ1-5; maybe TRBD1 (6 bases). The germline CDR1 and CDR2 sequences are MNHEY and SVGAGI. The CDR3 is 15 amino acids. Between the trimmed V and J ends, which lost 7 bases and 5 bases, there was a span of 18 bases. In DNA form, the CDR3 reads TGTGCCAGCACCCTTAAGGCGGGGGGCCATCAGCCCCAGCATTTT. Encoded protein: CASTLKAGGHQPQHF.

The table lists this clonotype with a few counts. The rearrangement joins TRBV5-4 to TRBJ2-2, with D possibly being TRBD1 (5 bases). The CDR3 is made up of 16 amino acids. Germline V gene data show CDR1 as SGHNT and CDR2 as YYREEE (reference sequence). V lost 0 bases and J lost 1, with 10 bases in between. This CDR3 reads CASSLVQGRNTGELFF. CDR3 DNA: TGTGCCAGCAGCTTGGTGCAGGGTCGGAACACCGGGGAGCTGTTTTTT.

This clonotype was seen only a few times. The chain recombines TRBV3-1 with TRBJ2-2, with 9 bases aligning to TRBD1. Germline V gene sequence: CDR1 LGHDT, CDR2 YNNKEL (reference sequence). This CDR3 has 14 amino acids. V was clipped by 4 bases and J by 7 bases; unmatched bases: 4. This chain's CDR3 is CASSRGQGYGELFF. The CDR3 coding sequence is TGTGCCAGCAGCCGGGGACAGGGTTACGGGGAGCTGTTTTTT.